The clone carrying this T cell receptor (beta chain) occurred once. As yet, its antigen is unknown. One junction end does not reproduce the germline sequence, and a read error may be involved. The data were obtained in a study of siplizumab effects on memory and regulatory T cells. For every sample, 90,000 to 100,000 TCR templates were assayed. The data were produced by immunoSEQ multiplex PCR, yet TCRdb's version contains in-frame clones alone and is incomplete. The data show roughly 70,000 clones, 85% to 95% seen once. Findings and limits, study-wide: Unstimulated subsets contained matches for only a minor fraction of alloreactive clones.

Germline V gives CDR1 SEHNR, CDR2 FQNEAQ (reference sequence). This CDR3 is built from 15 residues. Sequencing was performed on CD8+ T cells sorted from blood. The sequence derives from a human donor in good health. The V gene is TRBV7-9, the J gene TRBJ1-6; a weak D match, TRBD1 (5 bases). The DNA of the CDR3 is TGTGCCAGCAGCCCGCCACGGGGGGATAAGTCACCCCTCCACTTT. The encoded protein is CASSPPRGDKSPLHF.